This note documents a single T cell receptor beta chain sequence. Its antigen is as yet unknown. These data are taken from a study of cytomegalovirus exposure and HLA in healthy donors. Study-wide results and limits: In most subjects, TCR beta sequences reportedly gave accurate predictions of HLA-A and HLA-B alleles. Listed as cytomegalovirus-associated were 150 to 200 TCR beta chains. Some V segments, including TRBV6-2 and TRBV6-3, were excluded as indistinguishable.

The PCR was carried out with 60 Vbeta primers and 13 Jbeta primers. Only in-frame clones appear in the TCRdb table, and some are missing; sequencing was by immunoSEQ multiplex PCR. The sample comprises 150,000 or so clones, about 75% of which are singletons, and about 2.3% rests with the top ten. Germline CDR1 SGHAT, CDR2 FQNNGV. V was clipped by 2 bases and J by 6 bases, with 8 bases between them. CDR3 length: 13 residues. Sequencing was performed on PBMCs. The genes are TRBV11-2 and TRBJ2-1, with D tentatively TRBD2 (5 bases). This clonotype was obtained from a female donor in good health and CMV-seronegative. In nucleotides, the CDR3 is TGTGCCAGCAGCTTAACTGCGGGCAATGAGCAGTTCTTC. This gives the protein CASSLTAGNEQFF. Full variable domain (remainder filled in from reference TRBV11-2 and TRBJ2-1): EAGVAQSPRYKIIEKRQSVAFWCNPISGHATLYWYQQILGQGPKLLIQFQNNGVVDDSQLPKDRFSAERLKGVDSTLKIQPAKLEDSAVYLCASSLTAGNEQFFGPGTRLTVL.